Following are 28 T cell receptor beta chains from one sample sequenced in a study of regulatory T cells in long-lasting Graves disease. The sample's time point: newly diagnosed GD, antithyroid drugs for less than 3 months. Generation of the TCR library employed RNA extracted from PBMCs. The authors built TCR beta libraries using iRepertoire HTBI primers and Arm-PCR of CDR3 regions. TCRdb called the multiplex PCR reads again in MiXCR, with one record for every CDR3 protein. The table has hundreds of thousands of distinct CDR3 sequences, approximately 13% seen once. This sample was also put to use in a study of T cells in Graves' hyperthyroidism and ophthalmopathy.

This specimen consisted of peripheral blood mononuclear cells (PBMCs), obtained at new diagnosis, from a patient treated with antithyroid drugs. These receptors originate from a man younger than 40 with Graves disease.

This chain links TRBV5-1 with TRBJ2-2; 15 bases are shared with TRBD2. This CDR3 region has 16 residues. V was clipped by 4 bases and J by 7 bases; unmatched bases: 5. Per the germline V gene, CDR1 is SGHRS and CDR2 is YFSETQ. The DNA of the CDR3 is TGCGCCAGCAGCCCCGGACTAGCGGGAGGGGTCGGGGAGCTGTTTTTT. It translates to CASSPGLAGGVGELFF.

This chain links TRBV12-5 with TRBJ2-1; D not certain. Deletions cut 0 bases from V and 6 bases from J, with 6 bases between. The germline gives CDR1 LGHNT, CDR2 FRNRAP. The CDR3 totals 13 residues. The CDR3: CASGLVPINEQFF. The CDR3 DNA sequence: TGTGCTAGTGGTTTGGTCCCCATCAATGAGCAGTTCTTC.

This clonotype was found many times. The chain couples TRBV10-3 to TRBJ1-5, with 7 bases fitting TRBD1. The V gene end was trimmed by 5 bases and the J gene end by 2 bases; junction bases not matched to a gene: 6. Germline V gene lookup returns CDR1 ENHRY and CDR2 SYGVKD. The CDR3 runs to 15 residues. The DNA for the CDR3 is TGTGCCATCAGTCCAGACAGGGCGGGCAATCAGCCCCAGCATTTT. Translating it yields CAISPDRAGNQPQHF.

This clonotype was recorded a few times. This sequence joins TRBV3-1 and TRBJ2-3; D perhaps matches TRBD1 (7 bases). CDR3 length equals 15 residues. Germline V gene sequence: CDR1 LGHDT, CDR2 YNNKEL (reference sequence). The germline V and J ends were trimmed by 6 bases and 2 bases, with 15 bases remaining between them. This chain's CDR3 is CASSPRGADTDTQYF. CDR3 in DNA: TGTGCCAGCAGTCCCAGGGGGGCGGACACAGATACGCAGTATTTT.

In the case of this clonotype: A much larger clone sits a single nucleotide away, making a read error possible. This chain connects TRBV6-5 to TRBJ2-7, with D tentatively TRBD1 (5 bases). The V end was cut by 2 bases, the J end by 2 bases, with 13 bases between. The CDR3 contains 15 residues. CDR1 and CDR2 (germline): MNHEY, SVGAGI. CDR3 in amino acids: CASSYRRQTAYEQYF. The CDR3 nucleotides are TGTGCCAGCAGTTACAGGAGACAGACGGCCTACGAGCAGTACTTC.

The rearrangement uses TRBV29-1 and TRBJ1-2; TRBD1 agrees at 10 bases. The CDR3 length is 11 residues. Losses at the gene ends were 7 bases for V and 8 bases for J; bases not matched to a gene: 4. CDR1 SQVTM and CDR2 ANQGSEA come from the germline V gene. For the CDR3, the DNA is TGCAGCGGTGGACAGGGGGAGGGCTACACCTTC. Protein product: CSGGQGEGYTF.

This chain uses TRBV19 with TRBJ2-1; no clear D. The CDR3 spans 13 residues. The germline V gene has CDR1 LNHDA and CDR2 SQIVND (reference sequence). The V end was cut by 3 bases, the J end by 3 bases, with 6 bases between. The CDR3 DNA reads TGTGCCAGTAGTATCCGGATCTACAATGAGCAGTTCTTC. Protein sequence: CASSIRIYNEQFF.

About this clonotype itself: A much larger clone is a single base away; this may be a read error. This sequence joins TRBV6-5 and TRBJ2-1; unclear D gene. CDR1 MNHEY and CDR2 SVGAGI come from the germline V gene. This CDR3 comprises 16 residues. CDR3 in amino acids: CASSSGFPISGNDQFF. The CDR3 DNA sequence: TGTGCCAGCAGTTCGGGCTTCCCAATTAGTGGCAATGATCAGTTCTTC.

In its sample, this clonotype was seen many times. The V gene is TRBV27, the J gene TRBJ1-2; no clear D gene. The V gene lost 2 bases and the J gene lost 4 bases, with 8 bases spanning the gap. CDR1 is MNHEY and CDR2 is SMNVEV in the germline V gene (reference sequence). The CDR3 has 13 residues. CDR3 DNA: TGTGCCAGCAGTTTAGAACCCAGCTATGGCTACACCTTC. It yields the protein CASSLEPSYGYTF.

V is TRBV30 and J is TRBJ2-3; TRBD2 matches at 9 bases. J gave up 0 bases and V 4 bases, and 5 bases lay outside the gene matches. The CDR3 has 15 amino acids. Germline V lookup: CDR1 GTSNPN, CDR2 SVGIG (reference sequence). CDR3 in DNA: TGTGCCTGGACTAGCGGGGAACGCAGCACAGATACGCAGTATTTT. Amino acids: CAWTSGERSTDTQYF.

This clonotype was detected ten times or more. V usage is TRBV4-2 and J usage is TRBJ2-1; possible D gene TRBD1, 6 bases. Germline-derived CDR1 and CDR2 are LGHNA and YNFKEQ. Between the trimmed V and J ends, which lost 3 bases and 0 bases, there was a span of 12 bases. The CDR3 loop spans 16 amino acids. This CDR3 is CASSQAQGGSYNEQFF. The DNA of the CDR3 is TGTGCCAGCAGCCAGGCCCAAGGGGGCTCCTACAATGAGCAGTTCTTC.

This clonotype has a count of ten or more. The V gene is TRBV5-1, the J gene TRBJ2-2, with a weak D call TRBD1 (6 bases). CDR1 is SGHRS, CDR2 YFSETQ, per germline. Trimming shortened V by 4 bases and J by 3 bases, and 13 bases separated the two germline ends. There are 15 residues in the CDR3. The CDR3 DNA reads TGCGCCAGCAGCATCCGGGACACTCACACCGGGGAGCTGTTTTTT. It encodes CASSIRDTHTGELFF.

This clonotype turned up a few times. The chain uses TRBV19 and TRBJ2-1; D is possibly TRBD1 (5 bases). Trimming took off 10 bases at V and 6 bases at J, with 13 bases between the two ends. The CDR3 is 12 amino acids. Germline V gives CDR1 LNHDA, CDR2 SQIVND (reference sequence). DNA for the CDR3: TGTGCCACCGGCGCAGGGATCAATGAGCAGTTCTTC. Protein product: CATGAGINEQFF.

This clonotype came up many times. This chain connects TRBV3-1 to TRBJ2-7; D unclear. Germline V gene sequence: CDR1 LGHDT, CDR2 YNNKEL (reference sequence). V was shortened by 0 bases and J by 3 bases, with 12 bases between the two germline ends. This CDR3 comprises 15 residues. The CDR3 loop is CASSQDRISVYEQYF. Here the CDR3 DNA reads TGTGCCAGCAGCCAAGATCGTATCTCGGTCTACGAGCAGTACTTC.

This clonotype was seen a few times. J is TRBJ2-1 and V is TRBV3-1, with 10 nucleotides matching TRBD1. Germline CDR1 is LGHDT and CDR2 is YNNKEL (reference sequence). CDR3 length: 15 amino acids. J lost 9 bases, V lost 0 bases, and 5 bases had no gene match. This CDR3 is CASSQETGGPSEQFF. CDR3 in DNA: TGTGCCAGCAGCCAAGAGACAGGGGGCCCAAGTGAGCAGTTCTTC.

Many counts were recorded for this clonotype. CDR3 residues: CAWSVSFSNQPQHF. The DNA for the CDR3 is TGTGCCTGGAGTGTATCATTTAGCAATCAGCCCCAGCATTTT. The chain uses TRBV30 and TRBJ1-5; D is unclear. Trimming removed 0 bases from V and 0 bases from J, with 6 bases in between. The germline gives CDR1 GTSNPN, CDR2 SVGIG (reference sequence). The CDR3 sequence is 14 residues long. Looking up the rest from reference TRBV30 and TRBJ1-5 gives the full variable domain: SQTIHQWPATLVQPVGSPLSLECTVEGTSNPNLYWYRQAAGRGLQLLFYSVGIGQISSEVPQNLSASRPQDRQFILSSKKLLLSDSGFYLCAWSVSFSNQPQHFGDGTRLSIL.

The table lists this clonotype with many counts. The chain carries TRBV9 and TRBJ2-7; D is ambiguous. Germline lookup yields CDR1 SGDLS and CDR2 YYNGEE. The CDR3 covers 13 residues. V lost 3 bases, J lost 6 bases, and 13 bases lay in between. This CDR3 reads CASSGHGVSEQYF. The CDR3 region has the DNA TGTGCCAGCAGCGGACATGGGGTTAGCGAGCAGTACTTC.

This clonotype was found a few times. A junction end diverges from the germline sequence, so it may reflect a read error. The V call is TRBV24-1, the J call TRBJ1-1, with D possibly matching TRBD1 (5 bases). Germline CDR1 is KGHDR and CDR2 is SFDVKD. This CDR3 is built from 15 residues. CDR3 coding DNA: TGTGCCACCAGTGATACACAGGTGATGAACACTGAAGCTTCCTTT. This encodes CATSDTQVMNTEASF.

This clonotype was detected many times. The chain is built from TRBV20-1 and TRBJ1-1; no firm D call. Trimming removed 0 bases from V and 14 bases from J, with 16 bases in between. Per the germline V gene, CDR1 is DFQATT and CDR2 is SNEGSKA (reference sequence). The CDR3 has 12 amino acids. As DNA, the CDR3 is TGCAGTGCTAGAGACCCGGCCGAGTTGGAGTTCTTT. Encoded protein: CSARDPAELEFF.

This clonotype was seen ten or more times. The chain joins TRBV12-3 or TRBV12-4 to TRBJ2-1, with D possibly called TRBD1 or TRBD2 (6 bases each). V lost 6 bases to trimming and J lost 7 bases, with 13 bases between them. The CDR3 covers 13 residues. CDR3 DNA sequence: TGTGCCAGCAGAAGGGGGGTGAAGAATGAGCAGTTCTTC. Translated, it gives CASRRGVKNEQFF.

This clonotype was recorded at least ten times. The chain links TRBV12-3 or TRBV12-4 to TRBJ2-5; D unresolved. Deletions cut 6 bases from V and 1 base from J, with 18 bases between. The CDR3 sequence is 16 residues long. CDR3 DNA: TGTGCCAGCAGCAAACACGCGCCCAGCCCCCAAGAGACCCAGTACTTC. It specifies CASSKHAPSPQETQYF.

This clonotype was detected only a few times. J is TRBJ2-5 and V is TRBV5-1, with D possibly called TRBD1 or TRBD2 (5 bases each). The CDR3 contains 15 residues. From germline, CDR1 is SGHRS and CDR2 YFSETQ. V shed 0 bases and J shed 3 bases, with 12 bases lying between them. The CDR3 DNA reads as TGCGCCAGCAGCTTGGCGGGACGGTTAAAAGAGACCCAGTACTTC. Translated: CASSLAGRLKETQYF.

A remark on this clonotype: At one of its ends the junction is not consistent with the germline gene, which may arise from a read error. The chain links TRBV5-1 to TRBJ2-5; the match to TRBD2 covers 12 bases. Germline V gene lookup returns CDR1 SGHRS and CDR2 YFSETQ. CDR3 length equals 16 residues. The CDR3 sequence: CASSLGTSGPQETQCF. Here the CDR3 DNA reads TGCGCCAGCAGCTTAGGGACTAGCGGGCCTCAAGAGACCCAGTGCTTC.

This clonotype was recorded at least ten times. V and J are TRBV27 and TRBJ1-2; TRBD1 matches 7 bases. V trimming: 1 base; J trimming: 4 bases; junction bases outside the gene matches: 9. CDR3 length equals 16 residues. Germline values: CDR1 MNHEY, CDR2 SMNVEV (reference sequence). Written as DNA, the CDR3 is TGTGCCAGCAGTTTATTTCGCCAGGGGGGGACCTATGGCTACACCTTC. It translates to CASSLFRQGGTYGYTF.

This clonotype came up many times. The rearrangement joins TRBV14 to TRBJ2-7; 7 bases match TRBD2. The CDR3 is made up of 11 amino acids. With V trimmed by 5 bases and J by 6 bases, 1 base remained unmatched. The germline gives CDR1 SGHDN, CDR2 FVKESK. The CDR3 region is CASSSGVEQYF. In DNA, the CDR3 is TGTGCCAGCAGCAGCGGGGTCGAGCAGTACTTC.

This clonotype showed up just a few times. The V call is TRBV19, the J call TRBJ2-1; 7 bases fit TRBD1. This CDR3 contains 13 residues. Germline V lookup: CDR1 LNHDA, CDR2 SQIVND (reference sequence). Germline trimming cut 3 bases from V and 5 bases from J; bases unmatched to any gene: 1. The CDR3 nucleotides read TGTGCCAGTAGTATCGGGACAGACAATGAGCAGTTCTTC. This translates into CASSIGTDNEQFF.

The table lists this clonotype with many counts. The V gene is TRBV9, the J gene TRBJ1-6, with a tentative D call TRBD1 (5 bases). V lost 0 bases, J lost 8 bases, and 9 bases lay in between. The CDR3 extends over 14 amino acids. Germline CDR1 SGDLS, CDR2 YYNGEE. CDR3 region: CASSVGPGYSPLHF. The DNA of the CDR3 is TGTGCCAGCAGCGTAGGACCAGGGTATTCACCCCTCCACTTT. The complete variable domain, with remaining parts taken from reference TRBV9 and TRBJ1-6, reads DSGVTQTPKHLITATGQRVTLRCSPRSGDLSVYWYQQSLDQGLQFLIQYYNGEERAKGNILERFSAQQFPDLHSELNLSSLELGDSALYFCASSVGPGYSPLHFGNGTRLTVT.

V usage is TRBV5-5 and J usage is TRBJ2-7, with a possible D match to TRBD2 (6 bases). The CDR3 totals 13 residues. V shed 2 bases and J shed 3 bases, with 9 bases lying between them. The germline V gene has CDR1 SGHKS and CDR2 YYEKEE (reference sequence). As DNA, the CDR3 is TGTGCCAGCAGCTTCTCTAGCGACTACGAGCAGTACTTC. It encodes CASSFSSDYEQYF.